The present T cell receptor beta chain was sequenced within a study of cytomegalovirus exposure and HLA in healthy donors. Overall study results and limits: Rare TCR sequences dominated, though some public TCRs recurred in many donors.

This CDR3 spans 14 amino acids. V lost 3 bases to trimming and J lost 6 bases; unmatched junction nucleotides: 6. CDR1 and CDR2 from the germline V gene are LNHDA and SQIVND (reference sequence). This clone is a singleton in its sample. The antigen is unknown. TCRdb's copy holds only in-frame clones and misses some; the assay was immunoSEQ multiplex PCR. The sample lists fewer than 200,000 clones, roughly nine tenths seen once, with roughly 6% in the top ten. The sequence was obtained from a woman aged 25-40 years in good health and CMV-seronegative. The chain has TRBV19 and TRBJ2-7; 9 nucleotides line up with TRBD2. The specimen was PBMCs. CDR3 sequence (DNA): TGTGCCAGTAGTATGGGCCTAGCGGGATCCGAGCAGTACTTC. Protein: CASSMGLAGSEQYF.